The rows below give T cell receptor beta chains drawn from one sample of a study of blood T cell repertoires in COVID-19. Here immunoSEQ multiplex PCR was the method, and the copy in TCRdb shows in-frame clones only, minus some. The sample records about 200,000 clones, about 89% being singletons. Sequenced input: PBMCs or T cells enriched from blood (not recorded which). The source is a young woman who had recovered from COVID-19. Each CDR3 is given with its conserved first and last residue. Fields, in order: CDR3 length, J gene, V gene, D gene, clone size, CDR3 protein, CDR3 DNA. The D gene is left open where the match is weak. Clone size is shown for a subset of rows, as once, few, many or a class of expanded clone.

10	TRBJ1-2	TRBV29-1	-	-	CSVSGDGYTF	TGCAGCGTTTCAGGGGACGGCTACACCTTC
16	TRBJ2-5	TRBV5-1	TRBD2	-	CASSFPYGGARETQYF	TGCGCCAGCAGCTTCCCCTACGGGGGGGCGAGGGAGACCCAGTACTTC
12	TRBJ2-7	TRBV2	-	once	CASSELKTGQYF	TGTGCCAGCAGTGAACTAAAAACGGGGCAGTACTTC
12	TRBJ2-3	TRBV19	-	-	CASRQGTDTQYF	TGTGCCAGTAGGCAGGGGACAGATACGCAGTATTTT
11	TRBJ2-7	TRBV30	-	many	CAWSGLSEQYF	TGTGCCTGGAGCGGGTTGAGCGAGCAGTACTTC
13	TRBJ1-4	TRBV12-3/TRBV12-4	-	-	CASSLQGNEKLFF	TGTGCCAGCAGTTTACAGGGGAATGAAAAACTGTTTTTT
16	TRBJ1-5	TRBV5-8	-	-	CASSLRWGGSNQPQHF	TGTGCCAGCAGCTTGCGATGGGGGGGTAGCAATCAGCCCCAGCATTTT
14	TRBJ1-1	TRBV6-5	-	-	CASTGTSREAEAFF	TGTGCCAGCACAGGGACCTCCCGGGAGGCTGAAGCTTTCTTT
19	TRBJ1-2	TRBV6-1	TRBD1	-	CASSATRLMYPGQSYGYTF	TGTGCCAGCAGTGCCACCCGGTTAATGTATCCGGGACAGTCCTATGGCTACACCTTC
13	TRBJ1-6	TRBV7-2	-	-	CASSQGAGPPLHF	TGTGCCAGCAGCCAAGGGGCCGGACCACCCCTCCACTTT
15	TRBJ2-2	TRBV5-5	TRBD1	-	CASSFGDRVPGELFF	TGTGCCAGCAGCTTTGGGGACAGGGTTCCCGGGGAGCTGTTTTTT
19	TRBJ1-4	TRBV23-1	TRBD1	once	CASSQSTNCGGTGDEKLFF	TGCGCCAGCAGTCAATCGACAAATTGCGGGGGGACAGGGGATGAAAAACTGTTTTTT
13	TRBJ1-2	TRBV29-1	TRBD1	-	CSARTGGDYGYTF	TGCAGCGCACGGACAGGGGGGGACTATGGCTACACCTTC
14	TRBJ2-3	TRBV19	-	once	CASMVGGGTDTQYF	TGTGCCAGTATGGTAGGGGGTGGAACAGATACGCAGTATTTT
14	TRBJ1-4	TRBV2	-	-	CASSGEGVGEKLFF	TGTGCCAGCAGTGGGGAGGGGGTCGGAGAAAAACTGTTTTTT
18	TRBJ2-2	TRBV4-1	TRBD2	-	CASSQGLAGASNTGELFF	TGCGCCAGCAGCCAGGGACTAGCGGGGGCCTCGAACACCGGGGAGCTGTTTTTT
14	TRBJ1-4	TRBV5-4	-	-	CASSLSRERKKLFF	TGTGCCAGCAGCTTGTCCAGGGAACGGAAAAAACTGTTTTTT